Presented here are 5 T cell receptor beta chains from one specimen sequenced in a study of blood T cell repertoires in COVID-19. Only in-frame clones appear in the TCRdb table, and some are missing; sequencing was by immunoSEQ multiplex PCR. The table includes roughly 350,000 clones, around nine tenths detected once. The specimen sequenced was peripheral blood. Receptors were obtained from a woman aged 18-29 years who had recovered from COVID-19.

V usage is TRBV2 and J usage is TRBJ2-1, with TRBD2 identical over 14 bases. J gave up 9 bases and V 6 bases, and 4 bases lay outside the gene matches. Germline V gene lookup returns CDR1 SNHLY and CDR2 FYNNEI. The CDR3 is made up of 14 amino acids. As DNA, the CDR3 is TGTGCCAGCAGGAGGACTAGCGGGAGGCCTGAGCAGTTCTTC. It yields the protein CASRRTSGRPEQFF.

The rearrangement links TRBV6-6 to TRBJ2-5, with D perhaps matching TRBD1 (6 bases). The CDR3 totals 16 residues. Trimming took 1 base from V and 4 from J, leaving 16 bases between them. CDR1 is MNHNY, CDR2 SVGAGI, per germline (reference sequence). The CDR3 nucleotides are TGTGCCAGCAGTTACTTGGCCTTCACAGGGAGAGAGACCCAGTACTTC. Its translation: CASSYLAFTGRETQYF.

The J gene is TRBJ1-4, the V gene TRBV9; maybe TRBD1 (5 bases). Trimming removed 4 bases from V and 1 base from J, with 14 bases in between. The CDR3 has 16 amino acids. Germline V CDR1 and CDR2: SGDLS, YYNGEE. The CDR3 DNA reads as TGTGCCAGCAGCCCCCAGGGAGGAGGAACTAATGAAAAACTGTTTTTT. Protein sequence: CASSPQGGGTNEKLFF.

The CDR3 DNA follows: TGCGCCAGCCCGTACCAGGGGGCTGCCTACGAGCAGTACGTC. This translates into CASPYQGAAYEQYV. The J gene is TRBJ2-7, the V gene TRBV5-1; 8 bases are shared with TRBD1. CDR3 length equals 14 residues. J gave up 2 bases and V 7 bases, and 8 bases lay outside the gene matches. Germline V gives CDR1 SGHRS, CDR2 YFSETQ.

This chain connects TRBV27 to TRBJ2-3; 9 nucleotides line up with TRBD2. CDR3 length: 17 residues. The J segment lost 0 bases and the V segment lost 8 bases, leaving 12 bases of the junction unmatched. Germline V gives CDR1 MNHEY, CDR2 SMNVEV (reference sequence). In DNA, the CDR3 is TGTGCCAGCGGGGCCCGGGGGCTAGCGGGAAGCACAGATACGCAGTATTTT. This encodes CASGARGLAGSTDTQYF.